These T cell receptor beta chains were read from a single sample in a study of Ad26.COV2.S vaccination and SARS-CoV-2 variants. Method: immunoSEQ multiplex PCR; TCRdb's copy keeps in-frame clones and lacks some. The repertoire holds some 350,000 clones, with 90% to 95% as singletons. Sequenced here: peripheral blood, sampled after recovery from COVID-19. These receptors all stem from a human donor who had recovered from COVID-19. The CDR3 runs from the conserved cysteine through the conserved F or W. D genes are given only for firm matches. Clone size is shown for a subset of rows, as once, few, many or a class of expanded clone.

v_call: TRBV19; d_call: TRBD1; clone_size: NA; j_call: TRBJ1-5; cdr3_aa: CASRGQGNNQPQHF; cdr3_nt: TGTGCCAGTAGGGGACAGGGGAACAATCAGCCCCAGCATTTT
v_call: TRBV7-3; d_call: NA; clone_size: NA; j_call: TRBJ2-6; cdr3_aa: CASSLISGTGANVLTF; cdr3_nt: TGTGCCAGCAGCTTAATATCCGGGACTGGGGCCAACGTCCTGACTTTC
v_call: TRBV19; d_call: NA; clone_size: NA; j_call: TRBJ1-1; cdr3_aa: CASSIGGAFTEAFF; cdr3_nt: TGTGCCAGTAGTATCGGGGGGGCATTCACTGAAGCTTTCTTT
v_call: TRBV6-5; d_call: NA; clone_size: once; j_call: TRBJ1-1; cdr3_aa: CASSLGRNMNTEAFF; cdr3_nt: TGTGCCAGCAGCCTCGGACGGAATATGAACACTGAAGCTTTCTTT
v_call: TRBV2; d_call: NA; clone_size: NA; j_call: TRBJ1-1; cdr3_aa: CASSEGWPVGNTEAFF; cdr3_nt: TGTGCCAGCAGTGAAGGGTGGCCAGTGGGGAACACTGAAGCTTTCTTT
v_call: TRBV18; d_call: NA; clone_size: NA; j_call: TRBJ1-2; cdr3_aa: CASSPSGGPGYTF; cdr3_nt: TGTGCCAGCTCACCGAGTGGGGGACCTGGCTACACCTTC
v_call: TRBV19; d_call: NA; clone_size: few; j_call: TRBJ2-3; cdr3_aa: CASSALEASTDTQYF; cdr3_nt: TGTGCCAGTAGTGCCCTTGAGGCGAGCACAGATACGCAGTATTTT
v_call: TRBV5-6; d_call: NA; clone_size: NA; j_call: TRBJ1-2; cdr3_aa: CASNVEGHLYGYTF; cdr3_nt: TGTGCCAGCAATGTGGAGGGGCATCTCTATGGCTACACCTTC
v_call: TRBV5-8; d_call: NA; clone_size: once; j_call: TRBJ2-6; cdr3_aa: CASRKIGGNVLTF; cdr3_nt: TGTGCCAGCAGGAAGATTGGGGGGAACGTCCTGACTTTC
v_call: TRBV9; d_call: NA; clone_size: NA; j_call: TRBJ1-1; cdr3_aa: CASSVSLRGRAFF; cdr3_nt: TGTGCCAGCAGCGTATCTTTGAGGGGTCGAGCTTTCTTT
v_call: TRBV9; d_call: NA; clone_size: NA; j_call: TRBJ1-1; cdr3_aa: CASSPPAGANTEAFF; cdr3_nt: TGTGCCAGCAGCCCTCCAGCCGGGGCGAACACTGAAGCTTTCTTT